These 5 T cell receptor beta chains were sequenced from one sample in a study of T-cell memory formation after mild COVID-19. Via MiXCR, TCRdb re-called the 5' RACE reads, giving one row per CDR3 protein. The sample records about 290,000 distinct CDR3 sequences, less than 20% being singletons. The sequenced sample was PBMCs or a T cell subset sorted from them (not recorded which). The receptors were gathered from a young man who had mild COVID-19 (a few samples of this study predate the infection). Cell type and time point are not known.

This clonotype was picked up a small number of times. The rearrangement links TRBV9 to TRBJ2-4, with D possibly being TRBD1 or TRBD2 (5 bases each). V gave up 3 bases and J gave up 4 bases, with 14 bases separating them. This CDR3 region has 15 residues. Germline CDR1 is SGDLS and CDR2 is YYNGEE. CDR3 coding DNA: TGTGCCAGCAGCGGTGACCTGGGACGGAAAAACATTCAGTACTTC. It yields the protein CASSGDLGRKNIQYF.

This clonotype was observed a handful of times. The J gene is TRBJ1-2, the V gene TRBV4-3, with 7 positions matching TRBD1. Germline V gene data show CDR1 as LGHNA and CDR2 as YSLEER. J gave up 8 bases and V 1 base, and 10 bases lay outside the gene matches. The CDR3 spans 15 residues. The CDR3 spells CASSQVPTGTWGYTF. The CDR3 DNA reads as TGCGCCAGCAGCCAAGTGCCGACAGGGACATGGGGCTACACCTTC.

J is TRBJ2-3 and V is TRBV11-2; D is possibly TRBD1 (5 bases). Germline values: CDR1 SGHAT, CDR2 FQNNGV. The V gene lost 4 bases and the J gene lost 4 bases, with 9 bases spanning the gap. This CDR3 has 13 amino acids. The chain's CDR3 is CASSWTPPDTQYF. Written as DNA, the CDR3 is TGTGCCAGCAGCTGGACACCGCCAGATACGCAGTATTTT. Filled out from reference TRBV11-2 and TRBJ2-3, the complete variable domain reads EAGVAQSPRYKIIEKRQSVAFWCNPISGHATLYWYQQILGQGPKLLIQFQNNGVVDDSQLPKDRFSAERLKGVDSTLKIQPAKLEDSAVYLCASSWTPPDTQYFGPGTRLTVL.

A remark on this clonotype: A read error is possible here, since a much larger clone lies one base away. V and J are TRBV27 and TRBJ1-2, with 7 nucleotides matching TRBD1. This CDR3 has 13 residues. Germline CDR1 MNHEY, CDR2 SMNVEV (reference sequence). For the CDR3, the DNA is TGTGCCAGCAAACCAGGGGGTGCTTTTGGCTGCACCTTC. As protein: CASKPGGAFGCTF.

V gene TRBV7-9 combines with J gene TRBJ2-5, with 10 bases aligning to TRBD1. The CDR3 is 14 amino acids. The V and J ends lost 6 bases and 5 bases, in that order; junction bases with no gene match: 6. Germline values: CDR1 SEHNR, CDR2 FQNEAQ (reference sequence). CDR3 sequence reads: CASRSGTGVETQYF. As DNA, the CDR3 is TGTGCCAGCAGGTCCGGGACAGGGGTGGAGACCCAGTACTTC.